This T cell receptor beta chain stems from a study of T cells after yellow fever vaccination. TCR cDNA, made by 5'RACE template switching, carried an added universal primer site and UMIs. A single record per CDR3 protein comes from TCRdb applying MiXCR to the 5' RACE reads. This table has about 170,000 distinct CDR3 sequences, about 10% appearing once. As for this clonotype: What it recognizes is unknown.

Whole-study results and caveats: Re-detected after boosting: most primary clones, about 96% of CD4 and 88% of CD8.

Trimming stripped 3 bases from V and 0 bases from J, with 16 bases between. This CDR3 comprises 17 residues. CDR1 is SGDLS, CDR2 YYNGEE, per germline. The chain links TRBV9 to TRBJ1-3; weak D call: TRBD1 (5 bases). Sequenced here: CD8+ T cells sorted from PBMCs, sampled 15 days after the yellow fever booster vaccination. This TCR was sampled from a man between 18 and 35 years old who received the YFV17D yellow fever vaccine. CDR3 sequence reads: CASSGGDERLSGNTIYF. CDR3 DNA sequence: TGTGCCAGCAGCGGAGGGGATGAACGACTCTCTGGAAACACCATATATTTT.